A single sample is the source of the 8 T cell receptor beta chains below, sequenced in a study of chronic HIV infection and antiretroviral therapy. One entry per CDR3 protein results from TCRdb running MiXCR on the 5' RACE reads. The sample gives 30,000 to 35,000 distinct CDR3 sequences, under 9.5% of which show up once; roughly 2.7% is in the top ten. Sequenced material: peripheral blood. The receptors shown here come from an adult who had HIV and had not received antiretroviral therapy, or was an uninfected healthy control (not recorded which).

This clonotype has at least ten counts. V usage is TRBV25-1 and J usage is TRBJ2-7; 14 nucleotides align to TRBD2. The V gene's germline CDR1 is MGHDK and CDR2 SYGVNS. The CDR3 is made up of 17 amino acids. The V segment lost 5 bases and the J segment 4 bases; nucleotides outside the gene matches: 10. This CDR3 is CASSPGLAGEKRYEQYF. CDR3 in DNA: TGTGCCAGCAGTCCGGGACTAGCGGGAGAGAAAAGATACGAGCAGTACTTC.

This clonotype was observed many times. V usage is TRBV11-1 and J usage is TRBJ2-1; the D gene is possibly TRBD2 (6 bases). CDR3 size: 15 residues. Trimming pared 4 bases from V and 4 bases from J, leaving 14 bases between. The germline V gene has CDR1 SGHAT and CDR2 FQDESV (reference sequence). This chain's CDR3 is CASSSPGTQYNEQFF. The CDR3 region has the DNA TGTGCCAGCAGCTCTCCCGGGACTCAGTACAATGAGCAGTTCTTC. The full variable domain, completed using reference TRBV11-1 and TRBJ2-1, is EAEVAQSPRYKITEKSQAVAFWCDPISGHATLYWYRQILGQGPELLVQFQDESVVDDSQLPKDRFSAERLKGVDSTLKIQPAELGDSAMYLCASSSPGTQYNEQFFGPGTRLTVL.

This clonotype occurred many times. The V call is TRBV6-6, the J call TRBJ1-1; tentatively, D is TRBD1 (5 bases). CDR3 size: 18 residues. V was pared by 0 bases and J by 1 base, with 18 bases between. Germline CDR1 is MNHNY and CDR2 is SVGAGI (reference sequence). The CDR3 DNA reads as TGTGCCAGCAGTTACTCAGCCCCGGGACCCCTTAGGAACACTGAAGCTTTCTTT. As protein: CASSYSAPGPLRNTEAFF.

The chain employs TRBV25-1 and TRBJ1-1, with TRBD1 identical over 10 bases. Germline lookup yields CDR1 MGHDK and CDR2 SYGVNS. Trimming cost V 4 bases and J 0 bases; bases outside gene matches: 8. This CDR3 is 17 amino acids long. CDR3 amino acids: CASSGKDRGNLNTEAFF. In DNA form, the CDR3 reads TGTGCCAGCAGTGGAAAGGACAGGGGGAATTTGAACACTGAAGCTTTCTTT.

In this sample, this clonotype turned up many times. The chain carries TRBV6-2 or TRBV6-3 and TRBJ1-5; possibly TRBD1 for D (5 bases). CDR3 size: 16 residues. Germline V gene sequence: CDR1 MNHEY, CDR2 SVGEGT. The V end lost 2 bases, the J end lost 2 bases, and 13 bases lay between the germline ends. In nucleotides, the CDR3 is TGTGCCAGCAGTTACGGGGCAGGGAAGGGCAATCAGCCCCAGCATTTT. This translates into CASSYGAGKGNQPQHF.

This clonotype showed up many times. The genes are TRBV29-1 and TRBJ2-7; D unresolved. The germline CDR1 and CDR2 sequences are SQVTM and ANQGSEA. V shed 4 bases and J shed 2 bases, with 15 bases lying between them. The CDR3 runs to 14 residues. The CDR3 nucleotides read TGCAGCGTTGTGACCCGCGGACCCCCCTACGAGCAGTACTTC. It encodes CSVVTRGPPYEQYF.

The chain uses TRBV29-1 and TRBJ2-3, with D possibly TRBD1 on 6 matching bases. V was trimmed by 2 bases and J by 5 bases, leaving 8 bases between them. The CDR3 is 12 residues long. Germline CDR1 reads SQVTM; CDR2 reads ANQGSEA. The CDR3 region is CSVEPGVDTQYF. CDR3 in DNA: TGCAGCGTTGAACCAGGGGTAGATACGCAGTATTTT.

CDR3 in DNA: TGTGCCAGCAGTGACTTGGGGACAGATTACGAGCAGTACTTC. Its protein is CASSDLGTDYEQYF. The chain couples TRBV2 to TRBJ2-7; 7 nucleotides match TRBD1. The CDR3 length is 14 residues. Per the germline V gene, CDR1 is SNHLY and CDR2 is FYNNEI. J lost 4 bases, V lost 3 bases, and 6 bases had no gene match.